Listed here is a single TCR beta chain. Its antigen is unidentified. This sample is drawn from a study of cytomegalovirus exposure and HLA in healthy donors. PCR was performed using 60 Vbeta and 13 Jbeta primers. Methods used by the authors: Unique TCR beta chains numbered roughly 80 million in a later analysis, with around 10 million shared. Some clones are missing from TCRdb's copy, which holds only in-frame ones; the method was immunoSEQ multiplex PCR. V, J and clone size are those of that table, while D and trimming were read from the DNA. Among about 150,000 clones listed, roughly 80% were seen once. Overall study results and limits: Equally common other TCR beta chains were less clonally expanded than HLA-associated ones, a later analysis found.

This CDR3 has 13 amino acids. Germline CDR1 is SNHLY and CDR2 is FYNNEI. The V end was cut by 3 bases, the J end by 5 bases, with 11 bases between. This receptor was obtained from a young man in good health and CMV-seropositive. The chain employs TRBV2 and TRBJ2-7; possibly TRBD2 for D (5 bases). The sequencing input was PBMCs. The CDR3, as DNA: TGTGCCAGCAGTGACCCGGGATTGGACGAGCAGTACTTC. Encoded protein: CASSDPGLDEQYF.